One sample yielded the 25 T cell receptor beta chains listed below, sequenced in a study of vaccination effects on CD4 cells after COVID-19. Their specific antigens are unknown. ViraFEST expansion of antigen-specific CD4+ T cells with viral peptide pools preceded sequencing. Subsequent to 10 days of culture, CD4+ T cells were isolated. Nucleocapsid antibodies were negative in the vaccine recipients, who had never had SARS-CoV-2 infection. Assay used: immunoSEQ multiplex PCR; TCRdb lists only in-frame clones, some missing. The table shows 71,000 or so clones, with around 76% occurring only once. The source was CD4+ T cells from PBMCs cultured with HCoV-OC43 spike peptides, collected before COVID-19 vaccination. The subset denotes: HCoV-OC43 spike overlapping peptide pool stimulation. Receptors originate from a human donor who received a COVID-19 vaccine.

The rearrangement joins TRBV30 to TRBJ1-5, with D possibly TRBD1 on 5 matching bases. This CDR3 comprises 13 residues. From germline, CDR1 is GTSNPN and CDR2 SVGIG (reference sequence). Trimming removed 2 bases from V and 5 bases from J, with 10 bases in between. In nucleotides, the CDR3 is TGTGCCTGGAGTACAGAGGGGTATCAGCCCCAGCATTTT. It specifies CAWSTEGYQPQHF.

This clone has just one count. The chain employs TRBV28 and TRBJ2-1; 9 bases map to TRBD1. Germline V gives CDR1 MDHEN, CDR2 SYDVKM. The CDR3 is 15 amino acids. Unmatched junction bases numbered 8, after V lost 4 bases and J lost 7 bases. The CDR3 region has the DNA TGTGCCAGCAGTTGGGGACAGGGCCGGAAAAATGAGCAGTTCTTC. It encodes CASSWGQGRKNEQFF.

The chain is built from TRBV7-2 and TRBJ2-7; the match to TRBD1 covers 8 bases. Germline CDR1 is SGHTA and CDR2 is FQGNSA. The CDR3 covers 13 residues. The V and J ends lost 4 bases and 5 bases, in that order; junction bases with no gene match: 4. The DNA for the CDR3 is TGTGCCAGCAGCTACCAGGGACAGGACGAGCAGTACGTC. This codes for CASSYQGQDEQYV.

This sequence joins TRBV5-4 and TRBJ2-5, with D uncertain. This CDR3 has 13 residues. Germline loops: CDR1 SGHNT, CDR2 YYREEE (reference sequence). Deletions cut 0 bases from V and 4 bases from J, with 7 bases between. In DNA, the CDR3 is TGTGCCAGCAGCTTGGGGACGATAGAGACCCAGTACTTC. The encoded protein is CASSLGTIETQYF.

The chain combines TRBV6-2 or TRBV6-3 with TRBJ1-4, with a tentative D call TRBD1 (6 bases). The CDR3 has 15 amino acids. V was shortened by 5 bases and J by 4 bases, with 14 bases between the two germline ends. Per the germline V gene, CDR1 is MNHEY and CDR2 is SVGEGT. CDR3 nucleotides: TGTGCCAGCAGTACCTCAGGGGCTAATAATGAAAAACTGTTTTTT. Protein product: CASSTSGANNEKLFF.

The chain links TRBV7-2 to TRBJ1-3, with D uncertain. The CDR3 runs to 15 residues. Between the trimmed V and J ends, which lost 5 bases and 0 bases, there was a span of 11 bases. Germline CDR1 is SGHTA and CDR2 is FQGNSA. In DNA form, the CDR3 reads TGTGCCAGCAGCCCCCCTATGAGCTCTGGAAACACCATATATTTT. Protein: CASSPPMSSGNTIYF.

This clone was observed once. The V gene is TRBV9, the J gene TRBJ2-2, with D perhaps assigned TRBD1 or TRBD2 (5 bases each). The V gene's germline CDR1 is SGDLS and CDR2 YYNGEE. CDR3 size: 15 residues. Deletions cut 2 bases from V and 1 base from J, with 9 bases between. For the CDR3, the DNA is TGTGCCAGCAGCGTCCGGGGCCAGAACACCGGGGAGCTGTTTTTT. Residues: CASSVRGQNTGELFF.

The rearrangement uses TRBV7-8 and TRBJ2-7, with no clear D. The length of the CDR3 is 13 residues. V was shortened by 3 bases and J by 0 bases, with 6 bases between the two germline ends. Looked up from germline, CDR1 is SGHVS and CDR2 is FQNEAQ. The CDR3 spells CASSFHGSYEQYV. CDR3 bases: TGTGCCAGCAGCTTCCACGGCTCCTACGAGCAGTACGTC.

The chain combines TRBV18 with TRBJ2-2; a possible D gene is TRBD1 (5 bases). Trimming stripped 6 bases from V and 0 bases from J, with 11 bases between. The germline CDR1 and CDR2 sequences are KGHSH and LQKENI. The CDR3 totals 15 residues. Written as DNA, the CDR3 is TGTGCCAGCTCCCACAGGTCCCCGAACACCGGGGAGCTGTTTTTT. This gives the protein CASSHRSPNTGELFF.

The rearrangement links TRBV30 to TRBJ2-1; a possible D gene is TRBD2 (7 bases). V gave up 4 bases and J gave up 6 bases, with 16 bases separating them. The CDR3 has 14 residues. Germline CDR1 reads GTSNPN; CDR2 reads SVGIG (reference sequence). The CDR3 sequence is CAWTRGGNSNEQFF. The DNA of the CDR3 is TGTGCCTGGACAAGGGGGGGCAACTCCAATGAGCAGTTCTTC.

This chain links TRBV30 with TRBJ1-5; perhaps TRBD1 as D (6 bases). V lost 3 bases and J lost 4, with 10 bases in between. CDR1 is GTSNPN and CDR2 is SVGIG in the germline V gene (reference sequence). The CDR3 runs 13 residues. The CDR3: CAWSVGQNQPQHF. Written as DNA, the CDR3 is TGTGCCTGGAGCGTAGGACAGAATCAGCCCCAGCATTTT. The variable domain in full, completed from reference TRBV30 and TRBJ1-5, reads SQTIHQWPATLVQPVGSPLSLECTVEGTSNPNLYWYRQAAGRGLQLLFYSVGIGQISSEVPQNLSASRPQDRQFILSSKKLLLSDSGFYLCAWSVGQNQPQHFGDGTRLSIL.

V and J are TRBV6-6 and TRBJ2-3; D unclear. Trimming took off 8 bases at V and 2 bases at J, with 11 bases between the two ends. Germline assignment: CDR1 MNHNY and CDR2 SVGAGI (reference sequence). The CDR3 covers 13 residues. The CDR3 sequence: CASQLLDTDTQYF. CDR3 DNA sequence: TGTGCCAGCCAGCTTTTGGACACAGATACGCAGTATTTT.

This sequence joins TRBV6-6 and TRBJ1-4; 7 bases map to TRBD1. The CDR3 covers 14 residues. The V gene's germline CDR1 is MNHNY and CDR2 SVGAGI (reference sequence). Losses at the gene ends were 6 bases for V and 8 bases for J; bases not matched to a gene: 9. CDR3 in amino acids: CASRDKRGGEKLFF. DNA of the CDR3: TGTGCCAGCAGAGACAAGAGAGGGGGCGAAAAACTGTTTTTT.

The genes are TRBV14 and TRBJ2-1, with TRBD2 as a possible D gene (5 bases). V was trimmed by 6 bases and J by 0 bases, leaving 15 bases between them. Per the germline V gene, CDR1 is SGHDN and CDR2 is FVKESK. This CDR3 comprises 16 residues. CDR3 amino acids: CASSFGLSSSYNEQFF. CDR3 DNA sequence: TGTGCCAGCAGTTTCGGACTCTCGAGCTCCTACAATGAGCAGTTCTTC.

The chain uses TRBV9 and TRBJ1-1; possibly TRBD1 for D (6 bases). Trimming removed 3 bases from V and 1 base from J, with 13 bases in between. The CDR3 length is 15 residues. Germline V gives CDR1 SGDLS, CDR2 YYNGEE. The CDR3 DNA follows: TGTGCCAGCAGCGCTGTCCAGACAGGGAACACTGAAGCTTTCTTT. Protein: CASSAVQTGNTEAFF.

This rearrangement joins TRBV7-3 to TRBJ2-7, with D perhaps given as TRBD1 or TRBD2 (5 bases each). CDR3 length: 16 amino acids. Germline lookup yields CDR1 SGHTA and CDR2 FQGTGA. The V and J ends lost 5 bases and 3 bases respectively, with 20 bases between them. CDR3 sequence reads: CASSRTRWGDHYEQYV. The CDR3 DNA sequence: TGTGCCAGCAGCCGTACTAGGTGGGGCGATCACTACGAGCAGTACGTC.

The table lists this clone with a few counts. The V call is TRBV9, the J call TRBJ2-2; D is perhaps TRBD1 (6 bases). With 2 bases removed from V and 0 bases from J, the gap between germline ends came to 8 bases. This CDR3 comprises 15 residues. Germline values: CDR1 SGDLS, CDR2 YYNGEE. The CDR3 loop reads CASSVGTPNTGELFF. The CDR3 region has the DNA TGTGCCAGCAGCGTGGGGACACCGAACACCGGGGAGCTGTTTTTT. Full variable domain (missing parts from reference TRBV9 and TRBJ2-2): DSGVTQTPKHLITATGQRVTLRCSPRSGDLSVYWYQQSLDQGLQFLIQYYNGEERAKGNILERFSAQQFPDLHSELNLSSLELGDSALYFCASSVGTPNTGELFFGEGSRLTVL.

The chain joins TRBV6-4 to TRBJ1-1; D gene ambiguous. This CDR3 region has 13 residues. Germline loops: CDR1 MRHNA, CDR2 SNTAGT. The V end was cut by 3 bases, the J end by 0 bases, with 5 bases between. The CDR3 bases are TGTGCCAGCAGTGAGGGAATGAACACTGAAGCTTTCTTT. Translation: CASSEGMNTEAFF.

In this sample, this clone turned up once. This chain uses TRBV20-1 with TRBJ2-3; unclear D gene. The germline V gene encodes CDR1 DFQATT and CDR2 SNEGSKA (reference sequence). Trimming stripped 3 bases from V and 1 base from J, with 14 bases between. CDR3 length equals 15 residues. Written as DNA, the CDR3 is TGCAGTGCTAGTGGTGCCGAAGCTGGCACAGATACGCAGTATTTT. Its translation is CSASGAEAGTDTQYF.

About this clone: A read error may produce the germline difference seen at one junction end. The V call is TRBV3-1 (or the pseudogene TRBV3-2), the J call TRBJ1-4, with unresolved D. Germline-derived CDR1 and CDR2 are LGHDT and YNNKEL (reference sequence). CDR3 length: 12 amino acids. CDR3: CASSHPRGPMVF. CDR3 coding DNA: TGTGCCAGCAGCCATCCCCGCGGCCCGATGGTTTTT.

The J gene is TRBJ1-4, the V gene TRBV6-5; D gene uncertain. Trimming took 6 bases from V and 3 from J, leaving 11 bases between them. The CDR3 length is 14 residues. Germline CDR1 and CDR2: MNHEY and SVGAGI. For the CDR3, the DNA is TGTGCCAGCAGAAACTCCTTTTCTAATGAAAAACTGTTTTTT. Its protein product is CASRNSFSNEKLFF.

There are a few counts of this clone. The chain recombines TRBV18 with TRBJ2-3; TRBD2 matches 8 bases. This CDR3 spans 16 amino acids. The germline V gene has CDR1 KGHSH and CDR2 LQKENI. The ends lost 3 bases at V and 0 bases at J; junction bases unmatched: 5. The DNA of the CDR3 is TGTGCCAGCTCACCTCCTGGGACTAGGAGCACAGATACGCAGTATTTT. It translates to CASSPPGTRSTDTQYF.

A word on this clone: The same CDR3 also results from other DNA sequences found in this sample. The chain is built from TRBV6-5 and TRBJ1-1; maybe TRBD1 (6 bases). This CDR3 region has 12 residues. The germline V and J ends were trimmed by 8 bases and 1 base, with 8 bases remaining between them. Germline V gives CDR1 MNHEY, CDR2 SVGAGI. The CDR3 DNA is TGTGCCAGCCGGGGACAGAACACTGAAGCTTTCTTT. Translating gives CASRGQNTEAFF.

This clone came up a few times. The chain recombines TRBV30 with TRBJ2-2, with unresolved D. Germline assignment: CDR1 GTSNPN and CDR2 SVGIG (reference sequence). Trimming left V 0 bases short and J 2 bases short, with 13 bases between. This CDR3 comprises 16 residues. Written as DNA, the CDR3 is TGTGCCTGGAGTGTGGCGCGAACAAAAAACACCGGGGAGCTGTTTTTT. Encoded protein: CAWSVARTKNTGELFF.

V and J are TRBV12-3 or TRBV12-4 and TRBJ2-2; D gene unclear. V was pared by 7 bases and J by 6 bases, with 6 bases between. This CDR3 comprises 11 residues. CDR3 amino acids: CASTRAGELFF. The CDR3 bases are TGTGCCAGCACCAGAGCCGGGGAGCTGTTTTTT.